This is a list of T cell receptor beta chains from one sample in a study of CD8 T cells in ankylosing spondylitis. MiXCR was run by TCRdb on the 5' RACE reads, yielding one entry per CDR3 protein. The data hold about 170,000 distinct CDR3 sequences, with about 18% observed a single time. Material: blood, either unsorted or a sorted T cell fraction (not recorded which). These receptor sequences come from a male donor with ankylosing spondylitis or in good health (not recorded which). Each CDR3 is given with its conserved first and last residue. A D gene is named only where the DNA matches it firmly. The size of a clone is reported for some rows only, either as once, few or many, or as a class for expanded clones.

abundance: many
j_gene: TRBJ2-3
v_gene: TRBV20-1
d_gene: -
len: 17
CDR3aa: CSARDIIPGTMPDTQYF

abundance: few
j_gene: TRBJ2-1
v_gene: TRBV7-6
d_gene: TRBD2
len: 13
CDR3aa: CASSLTITSDHFF

abundance: few
j_gene: TRBJ2-6
v_gene: TRBV14
d_gene: -
len: 13
CDR3aa: CASSRTGANVLTF

abundance: few
j_gene: TRBJ2-5
v_gene: TRBV12-3/TRBV12-4
d_gene: TRBD1
len: 13
CDR3aa: CASSLAHQGAEYF

abundance: many
j_gene: TRBJ1-5
v_gene: TRBV6-1
d_gene: TRBD1
len: 14
CDR3aa: CASSAGTVNQPQHF

abundance: few
j_gene: TRBJ2-2
v_gene: TRBV5-6
d_gene: -
len: 16
CDR3aa: CASSQLGQPITGELFF

abundance: -
j_gene: TRBJ2-7
v_gene: TRBV6-5
d_gene: -
len: 15
CDR3aa: CASSYGGGRYYEQYF

abundance: many
j_gene: TRBJ2-7
v_gene: TRBV5-1
d_gene: TRBD1
len: 14
CDR3aa: CASSLRQGYDEQYF

abundance: few
j_gene: TRBJ2-3
v_gene: TRBV7-2
d_gene: TRBD2
len: 18
CDR3aa: CASSLSFPSGTSTDTQYF

abundance: many
j_gene: TRBJ2-3
v_gene: TRBV5-1
d_gene: -
len: 16
CDR3aa: CASSLIRTGVGDTQYF

abundance: many
j_gene: TRBJ2-4
v_gene: TRBV30
d_gene: TRBD1
len: 20
CDR3aa: CAWSPYSGGRGFVAKNIQYF

abundance: many
j_gene: TRBJ2-2
v_gene: TRBV5-1
d_gene: -
len: 14
CDR3aa: CASRQTPNTGELFF